A single TCR beta chain is shown here with its context. Its target is not known. The sample belongs to a study of cytomegalovirus exposure and HLA in healthy donors. Notes on the study in general: The authors assumed roughly uniform sequencing depth across donors for presence/absence analyses. Researchers counted around 170 TCR beta chains as cytomegalovirus-associated.

Vbeta (60) and Jbeta (13) primers were used in the PCR. TCRdb's table, derived via immunoSEQ multiplex PCR, lists solely in-frame clones and lacks some. This sample has about 240,000 clones, with about 86% found just once. Germline lookup yields CDR1 SGHAT and CDR2 FQDESV (reference sequence). This CDR3 has 13 residues. Trimming cost V 7 bases and J 8 bases; bases outside gene matches: 5. The sequence derives from a woman aged 55-69 years in good health and CMV-seropositive. This chain connects TRBV11-1 to TRBJ1-4; 9 nucleotides align to TRBD1. The specimen was PBMCs. DNA of the CDR3: TGTGCCAGCACTGGACAGGGGACCGAAAAACTGTTTTTT. Its protein is CASTGQGTEKLFF.